The clone carrying this TCR beta chain came up many times. Antigen unknown. The CDR3 runs to 14 residues. Germline lookup yields CDR1 MGHRA and CDR2 YSYEKL. V gave up 4 bases and J gave up 0 bases, with 8 bases separating them. This record comes from a study of shared clonotypes between healthy human individuals. On the study more broadly: Aged between 18 and 49, the donors were a couple of women and three men. Three plates each covered CD4 naive and memory; CD8 naive two, CD8 memory one. The study's findings and limits: Non-shared clonotypes displayed generation probabilities falling below those of clonotypes present in all four donors.

Generated by immunoSEQ multiplex PCR, the TCRdb table keeps only in-frame clones and is missing some. The sample lists around 1,100,000 clones, 60% to 80% occurring once. The chain has TRBV4-1 and TRBJ2-3, with no clear D. This TCR was recovered from a man younger than 35 in good health. Some clones in this sample may be carry-over from other donors' samples. Sequenced material: memory CD4+ T cells from PBMCs. Subset described: CD45RA-negative fraction. The CDR3 region is CASSPYESTDTQYF. CDR3 nucleotide sequence: TGCGCCAGCAGCCCGTACGAAAGCACAGATACGCAGTATTTT.